This TCR beta chain was retrieved from a study of cytomegalovirus exposure and HLA in healthy donors. The CDR3 is made up of 15 amino acids. V shed 5 bases, J shed 0 bases, and the junction held 4 bases outside the gene matches. In germline, CDR1 is SNHLY, CDR2 FYNNEI. The primer mix had 60 Vbeta and 13 Jbeta primers. In the authors' workflow: Unique TCR beta chains totaled around 86 million in a later count, with approximately 10 million of them shared. Repertoires were generated with immunoSEQ multiplex PCR, while TCRdb's copy carries only in-frame clones and drops some. Clone size and the V and J calls come from that table; the DNA yielded D and trimming. The sample carries some 120,000 clones, 80% recorded once. Overall study findings and caveats: Later on, analysis showed that most CMV-associated TCR beta chains appeared to be HLA-restricted.

As for this clone: Its antigen is unidentified.

The origin of this receptor is a male donor in good health and CMV-seronegative. Sequencing was carried out using PBMCs. The chain links TRBV2 to TRBJ1-5, with TRBD1 identical over 7 bases. The CDR3 is CASSYRGYSNQPQHF. The CDR3, as DNA: TGTGCCAGCAGTTACAGGGGATATAGCAATCAGCCCCAGCATTTT.